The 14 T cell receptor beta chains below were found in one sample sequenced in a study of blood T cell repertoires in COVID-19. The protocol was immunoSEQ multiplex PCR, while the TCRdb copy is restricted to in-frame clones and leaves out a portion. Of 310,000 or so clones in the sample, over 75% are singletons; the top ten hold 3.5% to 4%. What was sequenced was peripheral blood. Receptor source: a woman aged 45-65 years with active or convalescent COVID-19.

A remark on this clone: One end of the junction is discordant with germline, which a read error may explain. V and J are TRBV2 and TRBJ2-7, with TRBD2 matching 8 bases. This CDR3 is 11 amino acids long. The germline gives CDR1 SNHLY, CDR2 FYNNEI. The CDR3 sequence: CASSAGGGLRF. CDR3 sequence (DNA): TGTGCCAGCAGTGCCGGGGGGGGCCTACGTTTC.

The CDR3 coding sequence is TGCGCCAGCAGCTATCGGACTAGCTACGAGCAGTACTTC. Translation gives CASSYRTSYEQYF. V usage is TRBV4-1 and J usage is TRBJ2-7, with TRBD2 matching 7 bases. The CDR3 consists of 13 residues. Germline V gene lookup returns CDR1 MGHRA and CDR2 YSYEKL. Trimming cost V 5 bases and J 3 bases; bases outside gene matches: 4.

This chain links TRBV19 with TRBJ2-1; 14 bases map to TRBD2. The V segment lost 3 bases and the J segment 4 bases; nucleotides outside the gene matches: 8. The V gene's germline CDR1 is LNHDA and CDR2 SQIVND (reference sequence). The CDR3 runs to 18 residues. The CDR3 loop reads CASSIPGLAGEPYNEQFF. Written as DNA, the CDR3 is TGTGCCAGTAGTATCCCGGGACTAGCGGGAGAACCATACAATGAGCAGTTCTTC.

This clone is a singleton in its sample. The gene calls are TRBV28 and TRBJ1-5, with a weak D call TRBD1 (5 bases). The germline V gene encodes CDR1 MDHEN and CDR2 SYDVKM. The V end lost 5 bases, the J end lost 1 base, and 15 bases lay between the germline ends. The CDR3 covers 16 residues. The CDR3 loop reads CASSIGGGESNQPQHF. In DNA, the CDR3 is TGTGCCAGCAGTATAGGCGGGGGGGAGAGCAATCAGCCCCAGCATTTT.

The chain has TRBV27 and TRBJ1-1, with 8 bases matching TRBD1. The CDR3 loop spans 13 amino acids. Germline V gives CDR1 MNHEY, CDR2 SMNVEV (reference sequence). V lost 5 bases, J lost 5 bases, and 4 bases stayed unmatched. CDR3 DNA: TGTGCCAGCAGTGTGACAGGGGCGACTGAAGCTTTCTTT. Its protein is CASSVTGATEAFF.

The CDR3 coding sequence is TGTGCCAGCAGTTTCCCACAGGGGGCAGGTGGAAACACCATATATTTT. Its translation is CASSFPQGAGGNTIYF. The V gene is TRBV6-6, the J gene TRBJ1-3; 9 bases map to TRBD1. The CDR3 has 16 residues. Germline assignment: CDR1 MNHNY and CDR2 SVGAGI (reference sequence). V shed 4 bases and J 3 bases; nucleotides not matched to a gene: 7.

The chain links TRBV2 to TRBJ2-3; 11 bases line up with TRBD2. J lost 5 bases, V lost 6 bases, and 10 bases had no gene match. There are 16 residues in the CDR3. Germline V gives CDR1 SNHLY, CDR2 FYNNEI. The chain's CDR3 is CASRALLAGELDTQYF. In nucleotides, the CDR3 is TGTGCCAGCAGGGCCCTACTAGCGGGAGAGTTAGATACGCAGTATTTT.

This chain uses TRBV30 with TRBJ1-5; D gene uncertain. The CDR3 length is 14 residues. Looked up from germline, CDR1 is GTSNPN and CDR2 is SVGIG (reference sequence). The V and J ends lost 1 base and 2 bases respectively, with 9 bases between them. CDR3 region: CAWSAVNGNQPQHF. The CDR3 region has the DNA TGTGCCTGGAGTGCGGTGAATGGCAATCAGCCCCAGCATTTT.

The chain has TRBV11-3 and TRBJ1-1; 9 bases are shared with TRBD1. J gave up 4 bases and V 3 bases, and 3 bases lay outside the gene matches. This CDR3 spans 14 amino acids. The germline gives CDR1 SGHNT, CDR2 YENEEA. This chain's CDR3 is CASSLGQGGTEAFF. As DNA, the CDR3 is TGTGCCAGCAGCTTGGGACAGGGTGGCACTGAAGCTTTCTTT.

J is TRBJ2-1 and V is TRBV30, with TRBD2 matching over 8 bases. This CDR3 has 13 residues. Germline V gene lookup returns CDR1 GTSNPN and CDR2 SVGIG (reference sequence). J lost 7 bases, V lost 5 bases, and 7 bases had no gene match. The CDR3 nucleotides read TGTGCCTGGGAACCGGGACTAGGTAATGAGCAGTTCTTC. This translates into CAWEPGLGNEQFF.

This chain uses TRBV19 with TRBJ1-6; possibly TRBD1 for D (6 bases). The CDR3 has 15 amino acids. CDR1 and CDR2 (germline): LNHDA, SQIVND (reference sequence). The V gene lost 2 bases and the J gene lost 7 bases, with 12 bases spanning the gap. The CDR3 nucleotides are TGTGCCAGTAGTATATCAGACAGGACAAATTCACCCCTCCACTTT. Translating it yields CASSISDRTNSPLHF.

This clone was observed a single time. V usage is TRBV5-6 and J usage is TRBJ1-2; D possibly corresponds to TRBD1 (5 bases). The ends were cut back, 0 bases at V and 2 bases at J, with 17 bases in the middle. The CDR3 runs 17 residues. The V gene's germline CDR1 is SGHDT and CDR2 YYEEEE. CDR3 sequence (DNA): TGTGCCAGCAGCTTGGCGTCAGGGTTAGGTGGGAACTATGGCTACACCTTC. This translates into CASSLASGLGGNYGYTF.

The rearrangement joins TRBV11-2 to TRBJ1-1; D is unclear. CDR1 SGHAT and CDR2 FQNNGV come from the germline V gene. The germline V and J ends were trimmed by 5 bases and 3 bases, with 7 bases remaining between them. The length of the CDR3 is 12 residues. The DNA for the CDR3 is TGTGCCAGCAGCGTCCGTTACACTGAAGCTTTCTTT. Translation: CASSVRYTEAFF. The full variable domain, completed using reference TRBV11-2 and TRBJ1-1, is EAGVAQSPRYKIIEKRQSVAFWCNPISGHATLYWYQQILGQGPKLLIQFQNNGVVDDSQLPKDRFSAERLKGVDSTLKIQPAKLEDSAVYLCASSVRYTEAFFGQGTRLTVV.

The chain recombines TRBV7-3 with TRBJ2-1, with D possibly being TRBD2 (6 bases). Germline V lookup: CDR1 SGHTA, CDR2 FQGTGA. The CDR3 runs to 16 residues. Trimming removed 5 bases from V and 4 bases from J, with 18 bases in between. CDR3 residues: CASSPDRDSGYNEQFF. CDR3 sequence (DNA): TGTGCCAGCAGCCCTGACCGGGACTCAGGGTACAATGAGCAGTTCTTC.